This T cell receptor (beta chain) was identified in a study of cytomegalovirus exposure and HLA in healthy donors. Study observations and caveats: Presence/absence analyses assumed roughly uniform sequencing depth across donors. Later analysis suggested most CMV-associated TCR beta chains were HLA-restricted.

A word on this clone: Its specificity is not known.

The J segment lost 15 bases and the V segment lost 4 bases, leaving 8 bases of the junction unmatched. Germline values: CDR1 SGHDT, CDR2 YYEEEE. CDR3 length: 13 residues. The PCR ran on 60 Vbeta and 13 Jbeta primers. Generated by immunoSEQ multiplex PCR, the TCRdb table keeps only in-frame clones and is missing some. The table records about 130,000 clones, approximately 74% of them present only once. The rearrangement uses TRBV5-6 and TRBJ2-1; 12 bases are shared with TRBD2. The specimen sequenced was PBMCs. The sequence derives from a man between 40 and 49 years old in good health and CMV-seropositive. The CDR3 here is CASSATSGRLRFF. The CDR3 region has the DNA TGTGCCAGCAGCGCGACTAGCGGGAGATTGCGGTTCTTC.